This entry lists 20 T cell receptor beta chains sequenced from one sample in a study of blood T cell repertoires in COVID-19. Clones were sequenced by immunoSEQ multiplex PCR, and TCRdb holds only the in-frame ones, with some missing. The table has about 140,000 clones, 90% seen once. Sequencing was carried out using peripheral blood. Source of these receptors: a woman aged 80 or over with acute or convalescent COVID-19.

The chain employs TRBV6-6 and TRBJ1-2; no clear D. The germline CDR1 and CDR2 sequences are MNHNY and SVGAGI (reference sequence). This CDR3 is built from 12 residues. Trimming removed 6 bases at V and 5 bases at J, with 10 bases between. The CDR3 loop reads CASRDKAYGYTF. CDR3 sequence (DNA): TGTGCCAGCAGAGACAAGGCATATGGCTACACCTTC.

The rearrangement links TRBV7-2 to TRBJ2-7, with a tentative D call TRBD2 (5 bases). Germline lookup yields CDR1 SGHTA and CDR2 FQGNSA. This CDR3 has 12 amino acids. V dropped 7 bases and J dropped 2 bases, with 9 bases sitting between them. CDR3 sequence (DNA): TGTGCCAGCACCCCGGGGACCTACGAGCAGTACTTC. This sequence encodes CASTPGTYEQYF.

V gene TRBV5-6 combines with J gene TRBJ2-7; D perhaps matches TRBD2 (5 bases). The germline V gene has CDR1 SGHDT and CDR2 YYEEEE. The CDR3 extends over 12 amino acids. Between the trimmed V and J ends, which lost 5 bases and 4 bases, there was a span of 10 bases. CDR3 in DNA: TGTGCCAGCAGTCGAGGGAATTACGAGCAGTACTTC. Amino acids: CASSRGNYEQYF.

This chain joins TRBV5-1 and TRBJ2-3; TRBD2 might be the D (5 bases). The CDR3 is 14 amino acids. Germline V lookup: CDR1 SGHRS, CDR2 YFSETQ. Trimming stripped 2 bases from V and 3 bases from J, with 10 bases between. CDR3 region: CASSFGLQTDTQYF. CDR3 sequence (DNA): TGCGCCAGCAGCTTCGGACTTCAGACAGATACGCAGTATTTT.

J is TRBJ2-5 and V is TRBV18; TRBD2 might be the D (5 bases). Germline V gene sequence: CDR1 KGHSH, CDR2 LQKENI. V was pared by 3 bases and J by 3 bases, with 8 bases between. The CDR3 has 13 residues. CDR3 DNA sequence: TGTGCCAGCTCACCGACGAGGGAAGAGACCCAGTACTTC. Protein sequence: CASSPTREETQYF.

The chain couples TRBV5-1 to TRBJ2-4; unclear D gene. V was cut by 0 bases and J by 10 bases, with 11 bases left in between. The length of the CDR3 is 13 residues. Germline V gives CDR1 SGHRS, CDR2 YFSETQ. CDR3 nucleotides: TGCGCCAGCAGCTTGGACAGCATAGGTATTCAGTACTTC. It codes for CASSLDSIGIQYF.

V is TRBV15 and J is TRBJ1-2, with D perhaps matching TRBD1 (5 bases). Per germline, CDR1 LNHNV and CDR2 YYDKDF (reference sequence). The V end was cut by 5 bases, the J end by 5 bases, with 12 bases between. This CDR3 has 13 amino acids. The CDR3 loop is CATSGGARYGYTF. The CDR3 coding sequence is TGTGCCACCAGCGGAGGGGCGCGATATGGCTACACCTTC.

V gene TRBV6-2 or TRBV6-3 combines with J gene TRBJ2-5; 7 nucleotides agree with TRBD1. The ends lost 2 bases at V and 4 bases at J; junction bases unmatched: 7. Germline V gives CDR1 MNHEY, CDR2 SVGEGT. The CDR3 runs 15 residues. The CDR3, as DNA: TGTGCCAGCAGTTACATGGGGACAGTAGGAGAGACCCAGTACTTC. Protein product: CASSYMGTVGETQYF.

The gene calls are TRBV3-1 (or the pseudogene TRBV3-2) and TRBJ1-3; 9 bases line up with TRBD1. This CDR3 has 14 amino acids. Looked up from germline, CDR1 is LGHDT and CDR2 is YNNKEL (reference sequence). Trimming took 5 bases from V and 6 from J; bases not matched to a gene: 5. The CDR3 DNA sequence: TGTGCCAGCAGCGGGACAGGGAAGGTAAACACCATATATTTT. This encodes CASSGTGKVNTIYF.

J is TRBJ1-1 and V is TRBV5-1; 9 bases are shared with TRBD1. V was clipped by 7 bases and J by 1 base; unmatched bases: 11. This CDR3 is 16 amino acids long. The germline V gene encodes CDR1 SGHRS and CDR2 YFSETQ. Here the CDR3 reads CASLPGTGLGNTEAFF. CDR3 nucleotide sequence: TGCGCCAGCCTACCTGGGACAGGGTTGGGGAACACTGAAGCTTTCTTT.

The gene calls are TRBV3-1 (or the pseudogene TRBV3-2) and TRBJ1-6; D gene uncertain. The CDR3 contains 13 residues. The germline CDR1 and CDR2 sequences are LGHDT and YNNKEL (reference sequence). V was shortened by 1 base and J by 10 bases, with 8 bases between the two germline ends. The CDR3 DNA is TGTGCCAGCAGCCAAGGAACAGCCTCACCCCTCCACTTT. It codes for CASSQGTASPLHF.

V gene TRBV3-1 (or the pseudogene TRBV3-2) combines with J gene TRBJ2-5, with D maybe TRBD2 (5 bases). The V and J ends lost 4 bases and 5 bases respectively, with 8 bases between them. Germline CDR1 and CDR2: LGHDT and YNNKEL (reference sequence). The CDR3 has 12 residues. This CDR3 is CASSLRGETQYF. In DNA form, the CDR3 reads TGTGCCAGCAGCCTTCGAGGGGAGACCCAGTACTTC.

This CDR3 is CASSLRAIRASAFF. The CDR3 nucleotides are TGTGCCAGCAGCTTAAGGGCCATCAGGGCGAGCGCTTTCTTT. The chain couples TRBV7-2 to TRBJ1-1, with D possibly being TRBD1 (5 bases). This CDR3 region has 14 residues. Germline V gene data show CDR1 as SGHTA and CDR2 as FQGNSA. Trimming removed 2 bases from V and 11 bases from J, with 18 bases in between.

The chain recombines TRBV19 with TRBJ1-2; TRBD1 might be the D (6 bases). This CDR3 has 14 residues. The germline V gene has CDR1 LNHDA and CDR2 SQIVND (reference sequence). Trimming cost V 1 base and J 8 bases, with 14 bases left between them. The CDR3, as DNA: TGTGCCAGTAGTATAGTGGACAGAGAAGGGGGCTACACCTTC. Translation: CASSIVDREGGYTF.

This chain uses TRBV9 with TRBJ1-2; D possibly corresponds to TRBD1 (6 bases). This CDR3 is 16 amino acids long. The V gene's germline CDR1 is SGDLS and CDR2 YYNGEE. Trimming removed 3 bases at V and 4 bases at J, with 19 bases between. The CDR3 nucleotides read TGTGCCAGCAGCGCGGGGATGGGCAGGGGAAGCTATGGCTACACCTTC. This encodes CASSAGMGRGSYGYTF.

The chain links TRBV6-5 to TRBJ1-4; weak D call: TRBD1 (5 bases). V gave up 8 bases and J gave up 8 bases, with 21 bases separating them. This CDR3 comprises 15 residues. CDR1 is MNHEY, CDR2 SVGAGI, per germline. The CDR3 loop is CASGRTGKGGEKLFF. CDR3 coding DNA: TGTGCCAGCGGAAGAACAGGCAAGGGTGGCGAAAAACTGTTTTTT.

The CDR3 region is CASIFGQGGDEQFF. CDR3 in DNA: TGTGCCAGCATTTTCGGACAGGGAGGCGATGAGCAGTTCTTC. The chain joins TRBV2 to TRBJ2-1, with TRBD1 matching over 8 bases. Germline V CDR1 and CDR2: SNHLY, FYNNEI. The junction had 10 bases not matched to a gene; V was cut back by 7 bases and J by 8 bases. The CDR3 has 14 residues.

This chain connects TRBV6-1 to TRBJ2-3; the match to TRBD2 covers 13 bases. With 3 bases clipped from V and 2 bases from J, the junction kept 11 bases outside the gene matches. Looked up from germline, CDR1 is MNHNS and CDR2 is SASEGT. This CDR3 contains 19 residues. CDR3 coding DNA: TGTGCCAGCAGTGACGGACTAGCGGGGGCCGTCAGATTCACAGATACGCAGTATTTT. Translated: CASSDGLAGAVRFTDTQYF.

This clone was found once. The rearrangement uses TRBV11-2 and TRBJ1-2; TRBD1 might be the D (6 bases). Germline V gene sequence: CDR1 SGHAT, CDR2 FQNNGV. V lost 1 base and J lost 7, with 13 bases in between. The CDR3 sequence is 14 residues long. CDR3 bases: TGTGCCAGCAGCTTAGGGCAGGGGCCCGCTGGCTACACCTTC. It encodes CASSLGQGPAGYTF. Based on the CDR3 plus reference TRBV11-2 and TRBJ1-2, the full variable domain is EAGVAQSPRYKIIEKRQSVAFWCNPISGHATLYWYQQILGQGPKLLIQFQNNGVVDDSQLPKDRFSAERLKGVDSTLKIQPAKLEDSAVYLCASSLGQGPAGYTFGSGTRLTVV.

The chain uses TRBV7-2 and TRBJ1-1; D is unclear. V lost 1 base and J 0 bases, leaving 6 bases between the germline ends. This CDR3 contains 14 residues. From germline, CDR1 is SGHTA and CDR2 FQGNSA. CDR3 amino acids: CASSLGVMNTEAFF. The CDR3 DNA follows: TGTGCCAGCAGCTTAGGAGTCATGAACACTGAAGCTTTCTTT.